This T cell receptor beta chain was identified during a study of monozygotic twins with inflammatory bowel disease. Germline V lookup: CDR1 SQVTM, CDR2 ANQGSEA. The CDR3 sequence is 14 residues long. Blood was collected, roughly 2.5 ml per donor. In eight separate reactions per sample, cDNA was generated. TCRdb re-called the 5' RACE reads and shows each CDR3 protein once, DNA omitted. Here the sample table reports fewer than 550,000 distinct CDR3 sequences. The rearrangement links TRBV29-1 to TRBJ2-1; TCRdb's assignment of TRBD1 cannot be checked, as there is no DNA. Specimen: blood. The sequence was obtained from a human donor with ulcerative colitis or Crohn's disease, or a healthy co-twin of an affected twin (not recorded which). This chain's CDR3 is CSVLLRGSVNEQFF.